Each of the 27 T cell receptor beta chains below was sequenced from the same sample in a study of blood T cell repertoires in COVID-19. Profiled with immunoSEQ multiplex PCR; TCRdb holds only in-frame clones, not every one. The sample has around 68,000 clones, 85% seen once; the top ten hold around 3%. Sequenced input: peripheral blood. Every receptor here comes from a man older than 75 with acute or convalescent COVID-19.

V and J are TRBV3-1 (or the pseudogene TRBV3-2) and TRBJ2-4, with 9 nucleotides matching TRBD1. With 2 bases clipped from V and 1 base from J, the junction kept 3 bases outside the gene matches. Germline V gene sequence: CDR1 LGHDT, CDR2 YNNKEL (reference sequence). There are 16 residues in the CDR3. The CDR3 DNA sequence: TGTGCCAGCAGCCAAAGCGGGACAGGGGCCAAAAACATTCAGTACTTC. Translation: CASSQSGTGAKNIQYF.

The chain links TRBV2 to TRBJ2-1, with TRBD2 identical over 7 bases. Germline CDR1 is SNHLY and CDR2 is FYNNEI. Germline trimming cut 6 bases from V and 1 base from J; bases unmatched to any gene: 15. This CDR3 is 18 amino acids long. CDR3 region: CASSLRRGRAGSYNEQFF. The CDR3 DNA follows: TGTGCCAGCAGCCTCCGTAGGGGAAGAGCGGGATCCTACAATGAGCAGTTCTTC.

V usage is TRBV4-2 and J usage is TRBJ1-5; D call uncertain. Germline CDR1 reads LGHNA; CDR2 reads YNFKEQ. V was clipped by 4 bases and J by 7 bases, with 14 bases between them. The CDR3 spans 14 residues. The CDR3: CASSPERLTQPQHF. CDR3 DNA: TGTGCCAGCAGCCCTGAGAGGTTAACCCAGCCCCAGCATTTT.

This clone was recorded only once. The rearrangement uses TRBV5-1 and TRBJ2-7; 7 bases map to TRBD1. The V segment lost 0 bases and the J segment 0 bases; nucleotides outside the gene matches: 12. The CDR3 sequence is 18 residues long. Germline CDR1 SGHRS, CDR2 YFSETQ. The CDR3 region is CASSLGSSVGTVSYEQYF. In nucleotides, the CDR3 is TGCGCCAGCAGCTTGGGGAGCAGTGTCGGGACAGTCTCCTACGAGCAGTACTTC. The whole variable domain, filled in from reference TRBV5-1 and TRBJ2-7, reads KAGVTQTPRYLIKTRGQQVTLSCSPISGHRSVSWYQQTPGQGLQFLFEYFSETQRNKGNFPGRFSGRQFSNSRSEMNVSTLELGDSALYLCASSLGSSVGTVSYEQYFGPGTRLTVT.

This sequence joins TRBV6-4 and TRBJ1-5, with D unclear. The CDR3 loop spans 17 amino acids. From germline, CDR1 is MRHNA and CDR2 SNTAGT. Deletions cut 3 bases from V and 6 bases from J, with 21 bases between. This CDR3 is CASSDDPVGDWSQPQHF. The CDR3 coding sequence is TGTGCCAGCAGTGATGACCCAGTCGGGGATTGGAGTCAGCCCCAGCATTTT.

This rearrangement joins TRBV24-1 to TRBJ2-1, with 11 bases that match TRBD2. V dropped 2 bases and J dropped 7; count of bases not matched to a gene: 9. CDR1 and CDR2 from the germline V gene are KGHDR and SFDVKD. This CDR3 region has 17 residues. The CDR3 sequence is CATSDWGSGRARNEQFF. The CDR3, as DNA: TGTGCCACCAGTGATTGGGGTAGCGGGAGGGCTAGAAATGAGCAGTTCTTC.

The rearrangement joins TRBV6-5 to TRBJ1-4, with 11 bases lining up with TRBD1. V dropped 10 bases and J dropped 9; count of bases not matched to a gene: 4. Per germline, CDR1 MNHEY and CDR2 SVGAGI. This CDR3 is 12 amino acids long. The CDR3 DNA is TGTGCCACCGGACAGGGGGCTCAAAAACTGTTTTTT. Translating gives CATGQGAQKLFF.

V is TRBV9 and J is TRBJ1-2; 9 bases match TRBD1. There are 15 residues in the CDR3. Germline CDR1 is SGDLS and CDR2 is YYNGEE. The V segment lost 4 bases and the J segment 6 bases; nucleotides outside the gene matches: 10. CDR3 sequence (DNA): TGTGCCAGCAGCTCTCGGACAGGGGAGTCGGATGGCTACACCTTC. Its translation is CASSSRTGESDGYTF.

V usage is TRBV4-1 and J usage is TRBJ1-5; TRBD1 matches 9 bases. The J segment lost 4 bases and the V segment lost 6 bases, leaving 7 bases of the junction unmatched. The V gene's germline CDR1 is MGHRA and CDR2 YSYEKL. The CDR3 is made up of 15 amino acids. The CDR3 is CASSATGGWNQPQHF. As DNA, the CDR3 is TGCGCCAGCAGTGCGACAGGGGGTTGGAATCAGCCCCAGCATTTT.

The rearrangement links TRBV29-1 to TRBJ2-7; TRBD1 matches at 8 bases. The CDR3 covers 13 residues. Germline trimming cut 6 bases from V and 6 bases from J; bases unmatched to any gene: 10. Per germline, CDR1 SQVTM and CDR2 ANQGSEA. The CDR3 region is CSVADRGAPEQYF. The CDR3, as DNA: TGCAGCGTCGCAGACAGGGGCGCCCCCGAGCAGTACTTC.

V and J are TRBV4-1 and TRBJ2-1; TRBD2 matches 7 bases. The V gene's germline CDR1 is MGHRA and CDR2 YSYEKL. The V segment lost 0 bases and the J segment 8 bases; nucleotides outside the gene matches: 10. CDR3 length: 16 amino acids. The CDR3 nucleotides read TGCGCCAGCAGCCAAGATCGGTGGGAGGGCCGGGATGAGCAGTTCTTC. Translation: CASSQDRWEGRDEQFF.

This clone has just a few counts. The genes are TRBV5-1 and TRBJ1-2; possibly TRBD1 for D (6 bases). The CDR3 covers 12 residues. V lost 2 bases to trimming and J lost 8 bases, with 10 bases between them. Looked up from germline, CDR1 is SGHRS and CDR2 is YFSETQ. CDR3 sequence: CASSFSGDGYTF. CDR3 nucleotide sequence: TGCGCCAGCAGCTTCTCAGGGGACGGCTACACCTTC.

J is TRBJ1-3 and V is TRBV30; tentatively, D is TRBD1 (5 bases). The germline V gene has CDR1 GTSNPN and CDR2 SVGIG (reference sequence). CDR3 length: 13 residues. V was cut by 3 bases and J by 0 bases, with 6 bases left in between. CDR3 sequence: CAWSGGSGNTIYF. For the CDR3, the DNA is TGTGCCTGGAGCGGGGGCTCTGGAAACACCATATATTTT.

V usage is TRBV24-1 and J usage is TRBJ2-1; 15 bases match TRBD2. The CDR3 covers 19 residues. CDR1 KGHDR and CDR2 SFDVKD come from the germline V gene. V gave up 3 bases and J gave up 0 bases; unmatched junction bases: 5. CDR3 bases: TGTGCCACCAGTGATGTCGGGACTAGCGGGAGGTACTCCTACAATGAGCAGTTCTTC. Its translation is CATSDVGTSGRYSYNEQFF.

The rearrangement links TRBV30 to TRBJ2-5, with D perhaps TRBD1 (5 bases). Trimming shortened V by 1 base and J by 9 bases, and 15 bases separated the two germline ends. Germline V CDR1 and CDR2: GTSNPN, SVGIG (reference sequence). The CDR3 has 13 amino acids. The CDR3 sequence is CAWSGQQQGAQYF. The CDR3 DNA reads TGTGCCTGGAGTGGGCAGCAGCAAGGGGCCCAGTACTTC.

The genes are TRBV29-1 and TRBJ1-2; maybe TRBD1 (5 bases). Looked up from germline, CDR1 is SQVTM and CDR2 is ANQGSEA. The CDR3 loop spans 12 amino acids. Between the trimmed V and J ends, which lost 2 bases and 4 bases, there was a span of 8 bases. CDR3 nucleotide sequence: TGCAGCGTTGAACAGGGCTCCTATGGCTACACCTTC. Translation gives CSVEQGSYGYTF.

This chain joins TRBV9 and TRBJ2-7, with TRBD2 as a possible D gene (6 bases). V dropped 4 bases and J dropped 2 bases, with 16 bases sitting between them. Germline V gene sequence: CDR1 SGDLS, CDR2 YYNGEE. There are 15 residues in the CDR3. The CDR3 loop reads CASSSPGLLTYEQYF. CDR3 bases: TGTGCCAGCAGCTCCCCGGGACTTTTAACCTACGAGCAGTACTTC.

J is TRBJ1-5 and V is TRBV4-2, with a tentative D call TRBD1 (6 bases). This CDR3 spans 14 amino acids. Trimming took off 0 bases at V and 4 bases at J, with 7 bases between the two ends. The germline V gene encodes CDR1 LGHNA and CDR2 YNFKEQ. DNA for the CDR3: TGTGCCAGCAGCCAAGATCAGGGGAATCAGCCCCAGCATTTT. Translated: CASSQDQGNQPQHF.

The table lists this clone with a count of one. This sequence joins TRBV18 and TRBJ1-5; 10 bases are a match to TRBD1. This CDR3 has 15 amino acids. With V trimmed by 5 bases and J by 4 bases, 5 bases remained unmatched. The germline CDR1 and CDR2 sequences are KGHSH and LQKENI. In DNA, the CDR3 is TGTGCCAGCTCAACCGGGACAGGGGCTAATCAGCCCCAGCATTTT. Amino acid sequence: CASSTGTGANQPQHF. Complete variable domain (other parts from reference TRBV18 and TRBJ1-5): NAGVMQNPRHLVRRRGQEARLRCSPMKGHSHVYWYRQLPEEGLKFMVYLQKENIIDESGMPKERFSAEFPKEGPSILRIQQVVRGDSAAYFCASSTGTGANQPQHFGDGTRLSIL.

This chain links TRBV10-3 with TRBJ1-1; 7 bases map to TRBD1. V was pared by 6 bases and J by 11 bases, with 9 bases of the junction left unmatched. Germline assignment: CDR1 ENHRY and CDR2 SYGVKD. This CDR3 is 12 amino acids long. The DNA of the CDR3 is TGTGCCATCAGGGAAGGGGGCTTCCGGGCTTTCTTT. It translates to CAIREGGFRAFF.

The chain combines TRBV5-1 with TRBJ2-7; 7 bases are shared with TRBD1. The CDR3 extends over 15 amino acids. V lost 2 bases and J lost 4; bases outside the gene matches: 9. Germline V gives CDR1 SGHRS, CDR2 YFSETQ. For the CDR3, the DNA is TGCGCCAGCAGCTTATCGACAGGGCCAGGGTACGAGCAGTACTTC. This translates into CASSLSTGPGYEQYF.

The CDR3: CASSIRGLAGVSNEQFF. CDR3 DNA sequence: TGTGCCAGTAGTATTCGGGGGCTAGCGGGAGTATCCAATGAGCAGTTCTTC. The chain couples TRBV19 to TRBJ2-1; 10 nucleotides agree with TRBD2. V shed 3 bases and J 6 bases; nucleotides not matched to a gene: 11. The germline V gene encodes CDR1 LNHDA and CDR2 SQIVND (reference sequence). This CDR3 region has 17 residues.

The rearrangement links TRBV10-1 to TRBJ2-7, with 9 nucleotides matching TRBD2. V lost 2 bases to trimming and J lost 5 bases; unmatched junction nucleotides: 7. The CDR3 loop spans 15 amino acids. CDR1 is WNHNN and CDR2 is SYGVQD in the germline V gene (reference sequence). DNA for the CDR3: TGCGCCAGCAGTGAGAGTATTAGCGGGAGCCACGAGCAGTACTTC. Translated: CASSESISGSHEQYF.

V usage is TRBV2 and J usage is TRBJ1-5; weak D call: TRBD1 (5 bases). The CDR3 is 14 amino acids. The germline CDR1 and CDR2 sequences are SNHLY and FYNNEI. V was shortened by 2 bases and J by 6 bases, with 11 bases between the two germline ends. CDR3 DNA: TGTGCCAGCAGTGAACAGGGAATGGGTCAGCCCCAGCATTTT. Translated, it gives CASSEQGMGQPQHF.

The rearrangement links TRBV27 to TRBJ1-1; 10 bases line up with TRBD1. There are 17 residues in the CDR3. J was trimmed by 0 bases and V by 0 bases; bases with no gene match: 4. Germline V gene sequence: CDR1 MNHEY, CDR2 SMNVEV (reference sequence). The CDR3 sequence is CASSLSRGQGMNTEAFF. The CDR3 DNA reads as TGTGCCAGCAGTTTATCGAGGGGACAGGGGATGAACACTGAAGCTTTCTTT.

This clone showed up just once. The chain couples TRBV11-2 to TRBJ2-1; 11 bases match TRBD2. Losses at the gene ends were 6 bases for V and 8 bases for J; bases not matched to a gene: 12. Germline V CDR1 and CDR2: SGHAT, FQNNGV. The CDR3 is 16 residues long. The CDR3 protein is CASSRSPLLAGDEQFF. CDR3 nucleotides: TGTGCCAGCAGTCGCTCTCCATTACTAGCGGGGGATGAGCAGTTCTTC.

V usage is TRBV11-2 and J usage is TRBJ1-1, with D possibly TRBD1 on 5 matching bases. From germline, CDR1 is SGHAT and CDR2 FQNNGV. The CDR3 totals 15 residues. V was clipped by 5 bases and J by 11 bases, with 24 bases between them. Here the CDR3 reads CASSRAGRGLGEAFF. CDR3 in DNA: TGTGCCAGCAGCCGAGCGGGGCGAGGCTTGGGCGAGGCTTTCTTT. The full variable domain, rest sourced from reference TRBV11-2 and TRBJ1-1, is EAGVAQSPRYKIIEKRQSVAFWCNPISGHATLYWYQQILGQGPKLLIQFQNNGVVDDSQLPKDRFSAERLKGVDSTLKIQPAKLEDSAVYLCASSRAGRGLGEAFFGQGTRLTVV.